Presented here are 21 T cell receptor beta chains from one specimen sequenced in a study of blood T cell repertoires in COVID-19. Produced via immunoSEQ multiplex PCR; TCRdb's table is partial and in-frame only. This sample has 150,000 to 200,000 clones, with about 90% found just once. The sequencing input was PBMCs or T cells enriched from blood (not recorded which). These receptor sequences come from a human donor with acute COVID-19. The donor label of this sample is uncertain.

The V gene is TRBV9, the J gene TRBJ2-3; perhaps TRBD2 as D (6 bases). Germline V gene data show CDR1 as SGDLS and CDR2 as YYNGEE. Deletions cut 3 bases from V and 1 base from J, with 15 bases between. This CDR3 region has 16 residues. CDR3 protein: CASSARSGVGTDTQYF. The DNA of the CDR3 is TGTGCCAGCAGCGCTAGGTCGGGGGTTGGCACAGATACGCAGTATTTT.

This clone appeared once. V usage is TRBV28 and J usage is TRBJ1-1, with a weak D call TRBD1 (6 bases). CDR1 and CDR2 (germline): MDHEN, SYDVKM. Trimming cost V 11 bases and J 11 bases, with 18 bases left between them. The CDR3 extends over 11 amino acids. The CDR3 region is CASLNSGAAFF. CDR3 coding DNA: TGTGCCTCCCTAAACTCAGGGGCGGCTTTCTTT.

The rearrangement links TRBV11-2 to TRBJ2-3, with 8 bases identical to TRBD2. The CDR3 is 16 residues long. J lost 3 bases, V lost 2 bases, and 7 bases had no gene match. CDR1 is SGHAT and CDR2 is FQNNGV in the germline V gene. CDR3 coding DNA: TGTGCCAGCAGCTTATTTCCGGGACTAGGAACAGATACGCAGTATTTT. It codes for CASSLFPGLGTDTQYF.

The chain joins TRBV3-1 (or the pseudogene TRBV3-2) to TRBJ1-1; D is unresolved. V lost 4 bases and J 1 base, leaving 7 bases between the germline ends. Germline assignment: CDR1 LGHDT and CDR2 YNNKEL (reference sequence). The CDR3 contains 13 residues. Written as DNA, the CDR3 is TGTGCCAGCAGCCGCGGGCCGAACACTGAAGCTTTCTTT. Amino acids: CASSRGPNTEAFF.

The chain links TRBV25-1 to TRBJ1-1, with D unresolved. CDR1 is MGHDK and CDR2 is SYGVNS in the germline V gene. The CDR3 runs to 17 residues. With 0 bases removed from V and 1 base from J, the gap between germline ends came to 15 bases. This CDR3 reads CASSEYITRLGNTEAFF. The CDR3 bases are TGTGCCAGCAGTGAATATATCACCCGACTAGGGAACACTGAAGCTTTCTTT.

The chain carries TRBV14 and TRBJ2-7, with TRBD1 matching 7 bases. Germline V gene data show CDR1 as SGHDN and CDR2 as FVKESK. V gave up 1 base and J gave up 4 bases; unmatched junction bases: 10. CDR3 length: 16 residues. CDR3 amino acids: CASSQVRTGATYEQYF. DNA for the CDR3: TGTGCCAGCAGCCAAGTTCGTACAGGGGCAACATACGAGCAGTACTTC.

The chain uses TRBV14 and TRBJ2-1; 10 nucleotides agree with TRBD2. Trimming removed 4 bases from V and 0 bases from J; junction bases left unmatched: 6. The CDR3 loop spans 17 amino acids. Germline V gene sequence: CDR1 SGHDN, CDR2 FVKESK. CDR3 loop: CASSPPIAGGSYNEQFF. The CDR3 DNA follows: TGTGCCAGCAGCCCACCCATAGCGGGGGGCTCCTACAATGAGCAGTTCTTC.

The chain links TRBV21-1 to TRBJ2-2; the DNA was not used to check the table's D call, TRBD2. TRBV21-1 is tagged as a pseudogene. The CDR3 consists of 21 residues. For the CDR3, the DNA is TGTGCCAGCAGACGAACGGCCCTGACTAGCGGGGGCCCAGAGAACACCGGGGAGCTGTTTTTT. Encoded protein: CASRRTALTSGGPENTGELFF.

This clone showed up just a few times. This chain joins TRBV7-3 and TRBJ1-2; unclear D gene. Trimming took off 5 bases at V and 7 bases at J, with 14 bases between the two ends. Germline CDR1 SGHTA, CDR2 FQGTGA. This CDR3 has 13 amino acids. CDR3 sequence: CASSLPTRVGYTF. The CDR3 DNA is TGTGCCAGCAGCCTTCCGACGAGGGTTGGCTACACCTTC.

The chain links TRBV25-1 to TRBJ1-2, with 9 positions matching TRBD1. Losses at the gene ends were 2 bases for V and 1 base for J; bases not matched to a gene: 2. The CDR3 totals 15 residues. CDR1 is MGHDK, CDR2 SYGVNS, per germline. The chain's CDR3 is CASSETGGVNYGYTF. CDR3 nucleotides: TGTGCCAGCAGTGAAACAGGGGGCGTTAACTATGGCTACACCTTC.

V gene TRBV7-9 combines with J gene TRBJ2-2; weak D call: TRBD1 (5 bases). Germline-derived CDR1 and CDR2 are SEHNR and FQNEAQ (reference sequence). With 8 bases removed from V and 7 bases from J, the gap between germline ends came to 14 bases. The CDR3 consists of 13 residues. CDR3 amino acids: CASLSGLDGELFF. CDR3 DNA sequence: TGTGCCAGCCTATCAGGGCTTGACGGGGAGCTGTTTTTT.

This CDR3 reads CASRQDRGPGELFF. The DNA for the CDR3 is TGTGCCAGCAGACAGGACAGGGGGCCCGGGGAGCTGTTTTTT. The chain carries TRBV7-2 and TRBJ2-2, with 11 bases lining up with TRBD1. The CDR3 spans 14 residues. CDR1 and CDR2 (germline): SGHTA, FQGNSA. The junction had 3 bases not matched to a gene; V was cut back by 6 bases and J by 6 bases. The whole variable domain, filled in from reference TRBV7-2 and TRBJ2-2, reads GAGVSQSPSNKVTEKGKDVELRCDPISGHTALYWYRQSLGQGLEFLIYFQGNSAPDKSGLPSDRFSAERTGGSVSTLTIQRTQQEDSAVYLCASRQDRGPGELFFGEGSRLTVL.

This chain uses TRBV7-9 with TRBJ1-5; 9 bases are a match to TRBD1. The germline CDR1 and CDR2 sequences are SEHNR and FQNEAQ (reference sequence). V shed 5 bases, J shed 9 bases, and the junction held 11 bases outside the gene matches. The CDR3 length is 15 residues. CDR3 amino acids: CASSRDRVGQSPQHF. The CDR3 DNA reads TGTGCCAGCAGCCGGGACAGGGTAGGGCAATCGCCCCAGCATTTT.

The V gene is TRBV9, the J gene TRBJ2-5, with TRBD2 matching over 8 bases. The germline V gene encodes CDR1 SGDLS and CDR2 YYNGEE. The CDR3 runs to 15 residues. Trimming at V came to 3 bases and at J to 5 bases, leaving 9 bases not matched to a gene. CDR3 coding DNA: TGTGCCAGCAGCGGAGGCGGGGGGCACTCGGAGACCCAGTACTTC. It specifies CASSGGGGHSETQYF.

V is TRBV5-1 and J is TRBJ2-5; maybe TRBD2 (7 bases). CDR3 length: 14 residues. Germline V lookup: CDR1 SGHRS, CDR2 YFSETQ. Trimming pared 0 bases from V and 4 bases from J, leaving 10 bases between. The DNA of the CDR3 is TGCGCCAGCAGCTTGGGCGGGGGCATAGAGACCCAGTACTTC. Translating it yields CASSLGGGIETQYF.

This clone was detected only a few times. V usage is TRBV4-1 and J usage is TRBJ1-2; D not resolved. This CDR3 contains 14 residues. Germline CDR1 MGHRA, CDR2 YSYEKL. The V end was cut by 0 bases, the J end by 3 bases, with 8 bases between. CDR3 sequence: CASSQDGVDYGYTF. The DNA for the CDR3 is TGCGCCAGCAGCCAAGATGGAGTTGACTATGGCTACACCTTC.

This clone is a singleton in its sample. The chain combines TRBV5-1 with TRBJ2-3; TRBD1 is a possible D gene (6 bases). Looked up from germline, CDR1 is SGHRS and CDR2 is YFSETQ. The CDR3 is 16 residues long. Trimming removed 2 bases from V and 4 bases from J, with 17 bases in between. The CDR3 DNA is TGCGCCAGCAGCTTTGGAATGGGGGCACCACCAGATACGCAGTATTTT. Translated, it gives CASSFGMGAPPDTQYF.

The chain has TRBV5-6 and TRBJ2-5; D not resolved. The V end lost 4 bases, the J end lost 0 bases, and 4 bases lay between the germline ends. From germline, CDR1 is SGHDT and CDR2 YYEEEE. This CDR3 is built from 12 residues. The CDR3 DNA follows: TGTGCCAGCAGCCGGTACCAAGAGACCCAGTACTTC. It specifies CASSRYQETQYF. Filled out from reference TRBV5-6 and TRBJ2-5, the complete variable domain reads DAGVTQSPTHLIKTRGQQVTLRCSPKSGHDTVSWYQQALGQGPQFIFQYYEEEERQRGNFPDRFSGHQFPNYSSELNVNALLLGDSALYLCASSRYQETQYFGPGTRLLVL.

V is TRBV7-2 and J is TRBJ2-1; 7 bases fit TRBD1. V shed 5 bases, J shed 7 bases, and the junction held 14 bases outside the gene matches. The CDR3 spans 16 residues. Germline V CDR1 and CDR2: SGHTA, FQGNSA. CDR3 sequence reads: CASSPRQGNDLNEQFF. The CDR3 coding sequence is TGTGCCAGCAGCCCTCGACAGGGCAACGATCTTAATGAGCAGTTCTTC.

This chain joins TRBV7-6 and TRBJ2-2; no firm D call. CDR1 SGHVS and CDR2 FNYEAQ come from the germline V gene. Trimming pared 6 bases from V and 5 bases from J, leaving 7 bases between. The CDR3 consists of 12 residues. The CDR3 loop reads CASRDMTGELFF. CDR3 nucleotide sequence: TGTGCCAGCAGAGACATGACCGGGGAGCTGTTTTTT.

The chain combines TRBV7-2 with TRBJ2-7; 10 bases line up with TRBD2. Trimming took 2 bases from V and 3 from J; bases not matched to a gene: 10. In germline, CDR1 is SGHTA, CDR2 FQGNSA. CDR3 length: 17 amino acids. CDR3 loop: CASSLKNGRLAGYEQYF. The CDR3 coding sequence is TGTGCCAGCAGCTTAAAGAACGGGCGACTAGCGGGCTACGAGCAGTACTTC.